This TCR beta chain stems from a study of CD8 T cells in ankylosing spondylitis (dated by TCRdb to 2015 to 2018). As for the study more broadly: The study set out to find disease-linked TCR variants by profiling T cell receptor beta repertoires in ankylosing spondylitis patients and healthy donors. The full study cohort was made up of approximately 24 ankylosing spondylitis patients and 108 healthy donors. Peripheral blood was sampled, and synovial fluid was also collected from ankylosing spondylitis patients.

The sample was run on an Illumina HiSeq 2500. Quantitative 5'-RACE with molecular barcodes was used to prepare TCR beta libraries. Per the original workflow: A new computational method, built on a probabilistic model of VDJ rearrangement, was used to identify disease-linked TCR variants. Through fastp at Q25 and MiXCR, TCRdb rebuilt clones from the public reads, retaining in-frame beta chains. Rows matching on CDR3 protein sequence are summarized as one entry with the most common DNA and genes. The V and J calls and clone size come from TCRdb's table, not from the authors' own analysis. For this sample the table gives under 130,000 distinct CDR3 sequences, of which 24% were detected only once. 12% of the sample belongs to the ten largest clones. For each ankylosing spondylitis patient, the synovial fluid sample was matched to a blood sample from that same patient. This clonotype has just a few counts. Its antigen target is currently unknown. Base-call qualities are not available, and no considerably larger clone is one nucleotide away.

What the work shows at the level of the full study, not this receptor alone: In peripheral blood, the disease-linked clones were found at relatively low frequencies and had a CD8+ phenotype. Some motif variants were previously reported in synovial fluid and blood of reactive arthritis patients, suggesting common disease-initiation mechanisms. According to the report, matched synovial fluid samples from ankylosing spondylitis patients were significantly enriched for the disease-linked clones. Blood from ankylosing spondylitis patients appeared to be characterized by a TCR beta motif made up of seven or eight highly homologous amino acid variants.

The CDR3 holds 15 amino acids from the cysteine to the phenylalanine. Only the CDR3 DNA is retained, 45 bases long and in frame from the first base. From the germline V gene (reference sequence), CDR1 is SGHAT and CDR2 is FQDESV. Trimming accounts for 3 bases at V and 1 base at J, while the number of junction bases matched to no gene is 3. Sequences were obtained from synovial fluid, either unsorted or a sorted T cell fraction (not recorded which). The TCR originated in a male donor with ankylosing spondylitis. This chain is built from TRBV11-1 and TRBJ2-7; 10 bases in the middle match TRBD2. The DNA is as follows: TGTGCCAGCAGCTTCTCTAGCGGGAGTTCCTACGAGCAGTACTTC. Translated, this gives CASSFSSGSSYEQYF.